One T cell receptor (beta chain) is described in this entry. Its antigen is unknown. The sample originates from a study of cytomegalovirus exposure and HLA in healthy donors. General study findings and limits: The study labeled roughly 160 TCR beta chains cytomegalovirus-associated. Most TCR sequences showed up rarely, but some public TCRs showed up in many donors. Later, an analysis showed that TCR beta chains associated with HLA were more clonally expanded than others that were equally common. HLA allele associations emerged for fewer than 20,000 TCR beta sequences in a later analysis, at 0.05 false discovery rate.

The study ran its PCR with 60 Vbeta and 13 Jbeta primers. TCRdb keeps only in-frame clones here, not all; method: immunoSEQ multiplex PCR. The sample yields 130,000 to 150,000 clones, 60% to 85% seen once. The sequencing sample was made of PBMCs. The receptor was isolated from a woman aged 40 to 55 in good health and CMV-seropositive.

The CDR3 DNA reads as TGTGCCAGCAGTCAGACCCGGGGGAACACTGAAGCTTTCTTT. It codes for CASSQTRGNTEAFF. The chain couples TRBV2 to TRBJ1-1; D is ambiguous. CDR1 is SNHLY, CDR2 FYNNEI, per germline. The CDR3 length is 14 residues. With 5 bases removed from V and 1 base from J, the gap between germline ends came to 11 bases. Based on the CDR3 plus reference TRBV2 and TRBJ1-1, the full variable domain is EPEVTQTPSHQVTQMGQEVILRCVPISNHLYFYWYRQILGQKVEFLVSFYNNEISEKSEIFDDQFSVERPDGSNFTLKIRSTKLEDSAMYFCASSQTRGNTEAFFGQGTRLTVV.